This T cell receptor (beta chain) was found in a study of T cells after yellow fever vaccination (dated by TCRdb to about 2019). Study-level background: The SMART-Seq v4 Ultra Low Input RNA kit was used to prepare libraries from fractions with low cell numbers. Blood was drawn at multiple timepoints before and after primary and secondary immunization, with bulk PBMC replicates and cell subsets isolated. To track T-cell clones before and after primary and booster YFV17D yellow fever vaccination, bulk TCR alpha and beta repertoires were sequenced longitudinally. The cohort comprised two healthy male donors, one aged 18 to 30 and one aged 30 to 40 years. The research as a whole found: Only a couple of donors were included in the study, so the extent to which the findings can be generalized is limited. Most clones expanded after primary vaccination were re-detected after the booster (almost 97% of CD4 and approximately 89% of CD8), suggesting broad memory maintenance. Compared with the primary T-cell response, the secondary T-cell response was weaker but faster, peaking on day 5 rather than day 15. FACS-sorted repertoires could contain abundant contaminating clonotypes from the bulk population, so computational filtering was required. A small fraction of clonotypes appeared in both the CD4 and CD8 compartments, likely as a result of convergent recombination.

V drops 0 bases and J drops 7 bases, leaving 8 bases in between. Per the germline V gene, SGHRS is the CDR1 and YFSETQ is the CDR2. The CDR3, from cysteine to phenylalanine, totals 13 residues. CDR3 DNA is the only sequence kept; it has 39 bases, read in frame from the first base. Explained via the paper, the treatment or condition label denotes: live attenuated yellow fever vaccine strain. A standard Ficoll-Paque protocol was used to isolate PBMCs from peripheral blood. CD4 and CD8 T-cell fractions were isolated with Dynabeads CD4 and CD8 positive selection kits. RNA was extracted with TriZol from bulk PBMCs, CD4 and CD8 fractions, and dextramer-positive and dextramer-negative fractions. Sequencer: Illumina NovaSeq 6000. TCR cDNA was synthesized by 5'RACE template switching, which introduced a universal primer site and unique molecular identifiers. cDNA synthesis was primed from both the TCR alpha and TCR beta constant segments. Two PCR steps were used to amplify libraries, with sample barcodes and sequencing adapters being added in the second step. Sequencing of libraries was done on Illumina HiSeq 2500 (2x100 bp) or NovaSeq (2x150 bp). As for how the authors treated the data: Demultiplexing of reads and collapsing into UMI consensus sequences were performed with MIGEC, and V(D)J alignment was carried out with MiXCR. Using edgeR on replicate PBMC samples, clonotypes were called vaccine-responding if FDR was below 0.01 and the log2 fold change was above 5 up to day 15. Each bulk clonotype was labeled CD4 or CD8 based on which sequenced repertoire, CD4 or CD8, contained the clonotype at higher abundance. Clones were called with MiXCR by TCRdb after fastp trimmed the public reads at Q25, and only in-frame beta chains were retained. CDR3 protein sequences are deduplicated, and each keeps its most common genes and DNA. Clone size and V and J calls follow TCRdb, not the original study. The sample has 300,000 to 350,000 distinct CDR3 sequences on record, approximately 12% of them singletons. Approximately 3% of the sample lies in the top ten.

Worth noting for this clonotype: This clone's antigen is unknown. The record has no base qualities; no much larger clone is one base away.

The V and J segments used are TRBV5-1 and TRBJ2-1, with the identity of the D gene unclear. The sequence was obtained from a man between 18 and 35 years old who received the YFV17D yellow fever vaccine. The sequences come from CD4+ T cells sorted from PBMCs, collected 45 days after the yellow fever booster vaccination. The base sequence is TGCGCCAGCAGCTTGGACCCGCTTAATGAGCAGTTCTTC. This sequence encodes CASSLDPLNEQFF.